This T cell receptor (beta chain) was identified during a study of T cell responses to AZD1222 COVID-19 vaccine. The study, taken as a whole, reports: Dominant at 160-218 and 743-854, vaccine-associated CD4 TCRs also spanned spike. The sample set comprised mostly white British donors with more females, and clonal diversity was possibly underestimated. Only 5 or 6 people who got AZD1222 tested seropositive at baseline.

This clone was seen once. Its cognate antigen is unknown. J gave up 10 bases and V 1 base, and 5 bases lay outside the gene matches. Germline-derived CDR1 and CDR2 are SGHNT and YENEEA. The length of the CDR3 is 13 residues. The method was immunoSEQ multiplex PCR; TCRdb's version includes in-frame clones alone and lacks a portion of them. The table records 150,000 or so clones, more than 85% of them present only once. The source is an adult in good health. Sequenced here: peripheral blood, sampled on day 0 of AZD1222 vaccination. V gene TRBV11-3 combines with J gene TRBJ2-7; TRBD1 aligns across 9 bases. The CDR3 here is CASSLGGTGQQYF. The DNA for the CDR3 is TGTGCCAGCAGCTTAGGGGGGACAGGGCAACAGTACTTC. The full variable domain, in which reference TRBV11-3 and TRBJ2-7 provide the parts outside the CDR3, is EAGVVQSPRYKIIEKKQPVAFWCNPISGHNTLYWYLQNLGQGPELLIRYENEEAVDDSQLPKDRFSAERLKGVDSTLKIQPAELGDSAVYLCASSLGGTGQQYFGPGTRLTVT.